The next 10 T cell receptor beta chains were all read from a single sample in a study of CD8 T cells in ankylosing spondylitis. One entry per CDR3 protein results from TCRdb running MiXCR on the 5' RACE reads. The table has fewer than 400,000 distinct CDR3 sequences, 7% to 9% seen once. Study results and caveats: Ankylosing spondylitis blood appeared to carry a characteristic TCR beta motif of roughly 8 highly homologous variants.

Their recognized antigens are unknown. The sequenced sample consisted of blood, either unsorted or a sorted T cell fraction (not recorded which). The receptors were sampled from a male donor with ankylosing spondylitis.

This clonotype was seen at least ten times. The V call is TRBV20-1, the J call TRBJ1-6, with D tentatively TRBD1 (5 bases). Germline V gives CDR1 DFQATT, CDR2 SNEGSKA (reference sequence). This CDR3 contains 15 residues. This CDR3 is CSAGPSDPYNSPLHF. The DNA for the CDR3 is TGCAGCGCAGGGCCCTCGGACCCCTATAATTCACCCCTCCACTTT.

CDR3 nucleotide sequence: TGCAGCGTTGGAGCGGCAACCGGGGAGCTGTTTTTT. Translating gives CSVGAATGELFF. The gene calls are TRBV29-1 and TRBJ2-2; a possible D gene is TRBD2 (5 bases). The CDR3 length is 12 residues. The V and J ends lost 4 bases and 5 bases respectively, with 8 bases between them. Germline CDR1 reads SQVTM; CDR2 reads ANQGSEA.

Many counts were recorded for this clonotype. The CDR3 sequence is CASSLGGGGIGPQHF. The CDR3 DNA reads as TGTGCCAGCAGCTTGGGAGGAGGTGGTATAGGGCCCCAGCATTTT. V is TRBV5-6 and J is TRBJ1-5; D is ambiguous. The CDR3 totals 15 residues. Trimming removed 0 bases at V and 9 bases at J, with 16 bases between. Germline V gives CDR1 SGHDT, CDR2 YYEEEE.

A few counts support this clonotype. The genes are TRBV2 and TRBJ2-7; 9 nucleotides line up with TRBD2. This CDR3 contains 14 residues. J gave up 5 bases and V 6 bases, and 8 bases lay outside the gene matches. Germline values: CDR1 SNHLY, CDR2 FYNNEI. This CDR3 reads CASRPGLATHEQYF. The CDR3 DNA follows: TGTGCCAGCAGGCCTGGACTAGCGACCCACGAGCAGTACTTC.

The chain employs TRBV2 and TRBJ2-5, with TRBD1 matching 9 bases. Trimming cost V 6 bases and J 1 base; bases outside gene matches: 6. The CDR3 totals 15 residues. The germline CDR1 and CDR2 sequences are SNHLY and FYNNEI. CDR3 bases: TGTGCCAGCAGCGCCGGGACAGGGATCCAAGAGACCCAGTACTTC. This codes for CASSAGTGIQETQYF.

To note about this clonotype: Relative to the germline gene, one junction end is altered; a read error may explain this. CDR3 protein: CATSQPGRGDLNTGELFF. The CDR3 nucleotides are TGTGCCACCAGCCAACCGGGACGGGGGGATCTGAACACCGGGGAGCTGTTTTTT. The chain carries TRBV3-1 and TRBJ2-2, with 7 bases identical to TRBD2. This CDR3 is built from 18 residues. The germline gives CDR1 LGHDT, CDR2 YNNKEL (reference sequence).

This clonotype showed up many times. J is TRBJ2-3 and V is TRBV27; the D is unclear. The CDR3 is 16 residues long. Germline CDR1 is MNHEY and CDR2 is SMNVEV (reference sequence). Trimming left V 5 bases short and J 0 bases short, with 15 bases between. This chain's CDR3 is CASSLRRELSTDTQYF. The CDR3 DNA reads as TGTGCCAGCAGTCTCCGCAGAGAATTAAGCACAGATACGCAGTATTTT.

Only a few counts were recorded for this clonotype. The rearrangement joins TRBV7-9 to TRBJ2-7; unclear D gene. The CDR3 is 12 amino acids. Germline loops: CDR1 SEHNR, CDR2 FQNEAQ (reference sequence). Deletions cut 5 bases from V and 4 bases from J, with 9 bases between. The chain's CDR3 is CASSTPTYEQYF. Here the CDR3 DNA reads TGTGCCAGCAGCACCCCCACTTACGAGCAGTACTTC.

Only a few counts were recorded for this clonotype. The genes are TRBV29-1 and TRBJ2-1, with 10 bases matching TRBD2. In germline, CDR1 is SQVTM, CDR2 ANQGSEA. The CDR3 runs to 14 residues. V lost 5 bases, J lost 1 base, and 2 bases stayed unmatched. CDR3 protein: CSVRTSGSYNEQFF. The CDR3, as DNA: TGCAGCGTTAGGACTAGCGGATCCTACAATGAGCAGTTCTTC.

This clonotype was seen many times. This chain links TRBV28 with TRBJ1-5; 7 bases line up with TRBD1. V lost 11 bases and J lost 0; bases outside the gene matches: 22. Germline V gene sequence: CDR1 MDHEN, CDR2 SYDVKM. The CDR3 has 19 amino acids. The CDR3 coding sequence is TGTGCCTGTACTAGGTTGGGCGGGACAGCTTCTTATAGCAATCAGCCCCAGCATTTT. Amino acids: CACTRLGGTASYSNQPQHF.